The 11 T cell receptor beta chains listed next were all sequenced from one sample in a study of T cell changes during pregnancy in multiple sclerosis. Using immunoSEQ multiplex PCR, the repertoire was profiled, and TCRdb retains in-frame clones only, with some absent. The data hold some 100,000 clones, with around 92% observed a single time. The material was peripheral blood, obtained after pregnancy. All receptors derive from a female donor with multiple sclerosis, enrolled in a pregnancy study.

This clone came up once. Other DNA sequences in the same sample also yield this CDR3. The chain couples TRBV6-5 to TRBJ2-7; 13 bases map to TRBD2. Germline V gene sequence: CDR1 MNHEY, CDR2 SVGAGI. This CDR3 is built from 13 residues. V shed 8 bases, J shed 3 bases, and the junction held 1 base outside the gene matches. CDR3 amino acids: CASRTSGSYEQYF. CDR3 DNA sequence: TGTGCCAGCCGGACTAGCGGGAGCTACGAGCAGTACTTC.

The rearrangement uses TRBV6-5 and TRBJ2-7, with D perhaps TRBD1 (6 bases). The CDR3 extends over 14 amino acids. Germline V gene sequence: CDR1 MNHEY, CDR2 SVGAGI. V was clipped by 6 bases and J by 2 bases, with 14 bases between them. For the CDR3, the DNA is TGTGCCAGCAGCCGCGATACAGGGCCCTACGAGCAGTACTTC. Translating it yields CASSRDTGPYEQYF.

This rearrangement joins TRBV12-5 to TRBJ1-2, with D possibly TRBD1 on 6 matching bases. Looked up from germline, CDR1 is LGHNT and CDR2 is FRNRAP. This CDR3 spans 12 amino acids. The V end was cut by 9 bases, the J end by 0 bases, with 8 bases between. This CDR3 reads CASGTPNYGYTF. For the CDR3, the DNA is TGTGCTAGCGGGACACCTAACTATGGCTACACCTTC.

The chain joins TRBV7-6 to TRBJ1-3, with D possibly matching TRBD1 (5 bases). CDR1 and CDR2 from the germline V gene are SGHVS and FNYEAQ. Trimming shortened V by 5 bases and J by 4 bases, and 15 bases separated the two germline ends. The CDR3 runs 15 residues. The CDR3 bases are TGTGCCAGCAGCACCGCGGGGGGGGACGGAAACACCATATATTTT. Amino acids: CASSTAGGDGNTIYF.

The chain uses TRBV5-1 and TRBJ2-2; the D gene is possibly TRBD2 (5 bases). Looked up from germline, CDR1 is SGHRS and CDR2 is YFSETQ. The CDR3 is 14 residues long. The V and J ends lost 7 bases and 3 bases respectively, with 13 bases between them. CDR3 sequence reads: CASHSGLDTGELFF. Written as DNA, the CDR3 is TGCGCCAGCCACTCGGGATTAGACACCGGGGAGCTGTTTTTT.

Here the CDR3 reads CASRLAGETYEQYF. The CDR3 nucleotides are TGTGCCAGCAGGCTAGCGGGAGAAACCTACGAGCAGTACTTC. The chain employs TRBV6-1 and TRBJ2-7; 10 nucleotides line up with TRBD2. Germline-derived CDR1 and CDR2 are MNHNS and SASEGT. Trimming removed 6 bases from V and 2 bases from J; junction bases left unmatched: 4. The CDR3 consists of 14 residues.

The J gene is TRBJ2-3, the V gene TRBV6-6; 10 nucleotides match TRBD1. Germline CDR1 is MNHNY and CDR2 is SVGAGI (reference sequence). The CDR3 consists of 16 residues. V was pared by 0 bases and J by 6 bases, with 6 bases of the junction left unmatched. This CDR3 reads CASSYSAGQGSDTQYF. The CDR3 DNA is TGTGCCAGCAGTTACTCAGCGGGACAGGGGTCGGATACGCAGTATTTT.

The J gene is TRBJ2-3, the V gene TRBV10-3; TRBD2 matches at 10 bases. The CDR3 totals 17 residues. Germline lookup yields CDR1 ENHRY and CDR2 SYGVKD. V was pared by 3 bases and J by 4 bases, with 10 bases of the junction left unmatched. The CDR3 DNA is TGTGCCATCAGTGAAGATTTTGGCAGCGGGGGGGCAGATACGCAGTATTTT. Amino acids: CAISEDFGSGGADTQYF.

The gene calls are TRBV19 and TRBJ1-4; no reliable D call. Trimming shortened V by 9 bases and J by 5 bases, and 13 bases separated the two germline ends. Germline V CDR1 and CDR2: LNHDA, SQIVND (reference sequence). The CDR3 covers 13 residues. CDR3 residues: CASRRRVNEKLFF. In nucleotides, the CDR3 is TGTGCCAGCCGCCGGCGGGTAAATGAAAAACTGTTTTTT.

CDR3 sequence reads: CSAAGYTEAFF. CDR3 nucleotide sequence: TGCAGTGCTGCAGGGTACACTGAAGCTTTCTTT. The V gene is TRBV20-1, the J gene TRBJ1-1, with a weak D call TRBD1 (5 bases). Germline V gene data show CDR1 as DFQATT and CDR2 as SNEGSKA (reference sequence). The CDR3 covers 11 residues. Trimming pared 5 bases from V and 3 bases from J, leaving 7 bases between.

The gene calls are TRBV11-3 and TRBJ1-1; 7 bases line up with TRBD1. The CDR3 is 19 residues long. Trimming cost V 5 bases and J 0 bases; bases outside gene matches: 18. Looked up from germline, CDR1 is SGHNT and CDR2 is YENEEA. DNA for the CDR3: TGTGCCAGCAGCCCGATTCCGATTTGGACAGGCAACATGAACACTGAAGCTTTCTTT. Protein product: CASSPIPIWTGNMNTEAFF.